A single sample gave rise to the 20 T cell receptor beta chains below, sequenced in a study of blood T cell repertoires in COVID-19. Sequencing used immunoSEQ multiplex PCR; TCRdb keeps in-frame clones, though not all of them. The sample includes around 330,000 clones, more than 75% of them seen just once. Sequences were obtained from PBMCs or T cells enriched from blood (not recorded which). Receptor source: a man aged 60 to 75 who had recovered from COVID-19.

The chain combines TRBV3-1 (or the pseudogene TRBV3-2) with TRBJ1-3, with D perhaps matching TRBD1 (5 bases). The V end lost 3 bases, the J end lost 4 bases, and 10 bases lay between the germline ends. CDR3 size: 14 residues. CDR1 and CDR2 (germline): LGHDT, YNNKEL (reference sequence). CDR3 sequence: CASSHTGDGNTIYF. CDR3 nucleotides: TGTGCCAGCAGCCATACGGGGGACGGAAACACCATATATTTT.

The genes are TRBV15 and TRBJ1-6, with unresolved D. V lost 5 bases to trimming and J lost 0 bases, with 11 bases between them. Looked up from germline, CDR1 is LNHNV and CDR2 is YYDKDF (reference sequence). This CDR3 is built from 16 residues. The CDR3 DNA sequence: TGTGCCACCAGCTTAAGAGGGAGCTCCTATAATTCACCCCTCCACTTT. Amino acid sequence: CATSLRGSSYNSPLHF.

This clone appeared a single time. The chain employs TRBV5-1 and TRBJ1-2; 9 nucleotides agree with TRBD1. Germline loops: CDR1 SGHRS, CDR2 YFSETQ. CDR3 size: 16 residues. After removal of 2 bases from V and 3 bases from J, the junction contained 8 bases not matched to a gene. CDR3 residues: CASSFTSDRGDYGYTF. In DNA, the CDR3 is TGCGCCAGCAGCTTCACATCCGACAGGGGGGACTATGGCTACACCTTC.

This chain links TRBV9 with TRBJ2-7, with D hard to call. Between the trimmed V and J ends, which lost 4 bases and 0 bases, there was a span of 11 bases. CDR1 and CDR2 from the germline V gene are SGDLS and YYNGEE. This CDR3 is built from 14 residues. The CDR3 is CASSPSESSYEQYF. The CDR3, as DNA: TGTGCCAGCAGCCCGAGCGAAAGCTCCTACGAGCAGTACTTC.

V usage is TRBV24-1 and J usage is TRBJ2-2, with 7 bases identical to TRBD1. The CDR3 spans 13 residues. After removal of 7 bases from V and 6 bases from J, the junction contained 4 bases not matched to a gene. Germline loops: CDR1 KGHDR, CDR2 SFDVKD. The CDR3 is CATRDRDPGELFF. Written as DNA, the CDR3 is TGTGCCACCAGAGACAGGGACCCCGGGGAGCTGTTTTTT.

The rearrangement uses TRBV3-1 (or the pseudogene TRBV3-2) and TRBJ1-1, with TRBD1 as a possible D gene (6 bases). V lost 7 bases, J lost 1 base, and 19 bases lay in between. The CDR3 has 16 residues. In germline, CDR1 is LGHDT, CDR2 YNNKEL (reference sequence). The CDR3 reads CASNPNSAGANTEAFF. The CDR3 coding sequence is TGTGCCAGCAACCCCAATTCAGCAGGGGCGAACACTGAAGCTTTCTTT.

This clone has a handful of counts. The chain joins TRBV19 to TRBJ2-1, with D maybe TRBD1 (6 bases). Germline loops: CDR1 LNHDA, CDR2 SQIVND (reference sequence). Trimming left V 7 bases short and J 4 bases short, with 17 bases between. This CDR3 has 15 residues. The DNA of the CDR3 is TGTGCCAGTAACCCCGGGCAGGGGTTTTACAATGAGCAGTTCTTC. Translation gives CASNPGQGFYNEQFF. Full variable domain (outside the CDR3, taken from reference TRBV19 and TRBJ2-1): DGGITQSPKYLFRKEGQNVTLSCEQNLNHDAMYWYRQDPGQGLRLIYYSQIVNDFQKGDIAEGYSVSREKKESFPLTVTSAQKNPTAFYLCASNPGQGFYNEQFFGPGTRLTVL.

The rearrangement links TRBV28 to TRBJ1-4, with TRBD1 as a possible D gene (6 bases). Germline assignment: CDR1 MDHEN and CDR2 SYDVKM. V was cut by 5 bases and J by 10 bases, with 20 bases left in between. This CDR3 spans 15 amino acids. This CDR3 reads CASSPEGGVWVKLFF. The DNA for the CDR3 is TGTGCCAGCAGTCCGGAGGGGGGGGTCTGGGTAAAACTGTTTTTT. The full variable domain, its missing parts supplied by reference TRBV28 and TRBJ1-4, is DVKVTQSSRYLVKRTGEKVFLECVQDMDHENMFWYRQDPGLGLRLIYFSYDVKMKEKGDIPEGYSVSREKKERFSLILESASTNQTSMYLCASSPEGGVWVKLFFGSGTQLSVL.

This clone has just a few counts. The rearrangement uses TRBV5-1 and TRBJ1-1; the D is unclear. Between the trimmed V and J ends, which lost 4 bases and 0 bases, there was a span of 10 bases. Per the germline V gene, CDR1 is SGHRS and CDR2 is YFSETQ. The CDR3 is 14 amino acids. This CDR3 reads CASSPHPLNTEAFF. In DNA form, the CDR3 reads TGCGCCAGCAGCCCCCATCCCCTGAACACTGAAGCTTTCTTT.

The rearrangement links TRBV19 to TRBJ2-2; 7 positions agree with TRBD1. Germline CDR1 and CDR2: LNHDA and SQIVND (reference sequence). V lost 6 bases and J lost 6; bases outside the gene matches: 13. The CDR3 is 16 residues long. CDR3 amino acids: CASSNPGGRKAGELFF. The CDR3 DNA reads TGTGCCAGTAGCAACCCAGGGGGAAGGAAGGCCGGGGAGCTGTTTTTT.

This rearrangement joins TRBV25-1 to TRBJ1-2; D uncertain. Germline lookup yields CDR1 MGHDK and CDR2 SYGVNS. This CDR3 contains 13 residues. Trimming left V 6 bases short and J 4 bases short, with 12 bases between. CDR3 loop: CASSSTRSYGYTF. CDR3 sequence (DNA): TGTGCCAGCAGCTCGACACGAAGCTATGGCTACACCTTC.

This clone has only a few counts. This rearrangement joins TRBV5-8 to TRBJ1-2; a weak D match, TRBD1 (6 bases). The CDR3 extends over 16 amino acids. CDR1 is SGHTS, CDR2 YDEGEE, per germline. Trimming pared 5 bases from V and 7 bases from J, leaving 24 bases between. The DNA of the CDR3 is TGTGCCAGCAGACTCCCCCAGGGGAGGGTGTTAGCTGGCTACACCTTC. Translated, it gives CASRLPQGRVLAGYTF.

V gene TRBV6-5 combines with J gene TRBJ1-1; 7 nucleotides agree with TRBD1. Trimming removed 6 bases from V and 0 bases from J; junction bases left unmatched: 4. This CDR3 region has 14 residues. CDR1 MNHEY and CDR2 SVGAGI come from the germline V gene. CDR3 amino acids: CASRGQALNTEAFF. CDR3 DNA sequence: TGTGCCAGCAGAGGACAGGCTTTGAACACTGAAGCTTTCTTT.

V gene TRBV6-5 combines with J gene TRBJ2-7, with 10 bases fitting TRBD2. The junction had 11 bases not matched to a gene; V was cut back by 6 bases and J by 6 bases. The CDR3 extends over 15 amino acids. The germline gives CDR1 MNHEY, CDR2 SVGAGI. CDR3 residues: CASSQKTSGSTEQYF. CDR3 DNA: TGTGCCAGCAGCCAAAAGACTAGCGGGTCGACCGAGCAGTACTTC.

As to this clone: The sample carries other DNA sequences with the same CDR3. The chain links TRBV5-1 to TRBJ1-4; TRBD1 aligns across 10 bases. Germline CDR1 SGHRS, CDR2 YFSETQ. The CDR3 consists of 14 residues. Unmatched junction bases numbered 1, after V lost 0 bases and J lost 8 bases. The chain's CDR3 is CASSLGQGAEKLFF. Written as DNA, the CDR3 is TGCGCCAGCAGCTTGGGACAGGGGGCGGAAAAACTGTTTTTT.

The chain recombines TRBV9 with TRBJ2-7; 9 bases line up with TRBD2. There are 16 residues in the CDR3. From germline, CDR1 is SGDLS and CDR2 YYNGEE. With V trimmed by 0 bases and J by 2 bases, 6 bases remained unmatched. The CDR3 nucleotides are TGTGCCAGCAGCGTAGACTTGACTAGCGGTCCCTACGAGCAGTACTTC. This translates into CASSVDLTSGPYEQYF. Drawing the rest from reference TRBV9 and TRBJ2-7, the complete variable domain is DSGVTQTPKHLITATGQRVTLRCSPRSGDLSVYWYQQSLDQGLQFLIQYYNGEERAKGNILERFSAQQFPDLHSELNLSSLELGDSALYFCASSVDLTSGPYEQYFGPGTRLTVT.

The gene calls are TRBV24-1 and TRBJ1-5; no firm D call. Trimming took 4 bases from V and 6 from J, leaving 18 bases between them. Germline V gene sequence: CDR1 KGHDR, CDR2 SFDVKD. The CDR3 is 16 residues long. CDR3: CATSESERGRGQPQHF. DNA of the CDR3: TGTGCCACCAGTGAGTCAGAGCGAGGGCGAGGTCAGCCCCAGCATTTT.

The chain carries TRBV13 and TRBJ1-2; 7 positions match TRBD1. There are 13 residues in the CDR3. J gave up 4 bases and V 5 bases, and 4 bases lay outside the gene matches. CDR1 and CDR2 (germline): PRHDT, FYEKMQ (reference sequence). CDR3 loop: CASSRTGGYGYTF. The CDR3 nucleotides read TGTGCCAGCAGCCGGACAGGCGGCTATGGCTACACCTTC.

The rearrangement joins TRBV27 to TRBJ1-6; tentatively, D is TRBD1 (5 bases). The CDR3 runs to 15 residues. Germline V gene sequence: CDR1 MNHEY, CDR2 SMNVEV (reference sequence). With 5 bases removed from V and 1 base from J, the gap between germline ends came to 9 bases. The CDR3, as DNA: TGTGCCAGCAGTAACCAGGGATCCTATAATTCACCCCTCCACTTT. Its protein is CASSNQGSYNSPLHF.

The J gene is TRBJ2-7, the V gene TRBV6-1; TRBD2 agrees at 14 bases. V shed 4 bases, J shed 2 bases, and the junction held 13 bases outside the gene matches. The CDR3 has 19 residues. Germline V gene lookup returns CDR1 MNHNS and CDR2 SASEGT. The CDR3: CASSVIPGLAGVGPYEQYF. For the CDR3, the DNA is TGTGCCAGCAGTGTAATTCCGGGACTAGCGGGAGTAGGCCCCTACGAGCAGTACTTC.